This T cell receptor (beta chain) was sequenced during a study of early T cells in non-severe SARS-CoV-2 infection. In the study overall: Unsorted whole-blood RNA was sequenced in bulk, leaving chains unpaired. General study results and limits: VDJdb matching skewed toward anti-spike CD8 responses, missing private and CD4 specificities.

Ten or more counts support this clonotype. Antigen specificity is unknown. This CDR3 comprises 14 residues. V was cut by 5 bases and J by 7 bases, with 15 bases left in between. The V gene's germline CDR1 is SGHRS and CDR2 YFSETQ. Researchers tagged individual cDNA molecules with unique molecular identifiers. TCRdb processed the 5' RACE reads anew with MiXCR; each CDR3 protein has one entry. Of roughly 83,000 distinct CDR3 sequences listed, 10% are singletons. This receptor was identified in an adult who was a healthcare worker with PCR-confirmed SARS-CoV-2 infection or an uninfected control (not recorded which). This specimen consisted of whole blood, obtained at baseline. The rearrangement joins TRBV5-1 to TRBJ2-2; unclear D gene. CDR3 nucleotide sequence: TGCGCCAGCAGTCCCGAGGCCACCGTCGGGGAGCTGTTTTTT. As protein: CASSPEATVGELFF.